The source of this T cell receptor delta chain is a study of γδ T cells in repeated Plasmodium falciparum infection. On the study more broadly: Donors were malaria-exposed Malian children or age- and gender-matched Australian children. Broader study findings: Malian children's Vdelta2-negative repertoires appeared more expanded and less diverse than Australians'.

TCRdb reapplied CATT to the multiplex PCR reads. The repertoire holds approximately 60,000 delta-chain clones, with approximately 1.5% as singletons. Gammadelta T cells were flow-sorted from PBMC into Vgamma9/Vdelta2+ and Vdelta2-negative populations for bulk analysis. There are 22 residues in the CDR3. In germline, CDR1 is TSWWSYY, CDR2 QGS. This clone has just a few counts. What it binds is not known. TCRdb shows a much larger clone's protein in place of this DNA's translation, and the two differ at residue 20, likely through a read error; the protein shown is translated from the DNA. This sequence was found in a pool of human donors (malaria-infected and uninfected, not separated). The sequenced sample was gamma-delta T cells from blood. The chain carries TRDV1 and TRDJ1, with 8 bases that match TRDD3. Here the CDR3 reads CALGNSTSPPAGGIRRTDKPIF. The DNA for the CDR3 is TGTGCTCTTGGGAACTCCACTTCCCCGCCCGCCGGGGGGATAAGGAGGACCGATAAACCCATCTTT.